The 32 T cell receptor beta chains given below trace back to one sample, sequenced in a study of cytomegalovirus exposure and HLA in healthy donors. Using immunoSEQ multiplex PCR, the repertoire was profiled, and TCRdb retains in-frame clones only, with some absent. This sample yields 45,000 or so clones, of which 93% are seen a single time; over 2% belongs to the top ten. Material: PBMCs. Receptor source: a woman in her late teens or twenties in good health and CMV-seronegative.

This chain connects TRBV15 to TRBJ2-3; 10 bases match TRBD2. The CDR3 sequence is 17 residues long. Germline V gene data show CDR1 as LNHNV and CDR2 as YYDKDF (reference sequence). V lost 3 bases, J lost 12 bases, and 18 bases stayed unmatched. This CDR3 reads CATSSGTSDQGQLSQYF. CDR3 sequence (DNA): TGTGCCACCAGCAGTGGGACTAGCGATCAGGGGCAGCTATCCCAGTATTTT.

V is TRBV19 and J is TRBJ2-5; TRBD1 might be the D (6 bases). V was trimmed by 5 bases and J by 3 bases, leaving 16 bases between them. CDR1 and CDR2 (germline): LNHDA, SQIVND (reference sequence). The CDR3 has 15 amino acids. CDR3 amino acids: CASSLLSTGKETQYF. The CDR3 DNA follows: TGTGCCAGTAGTCTCCTCTCGACAGGCAAAGAGACCCAGTACTTC.

The rearrangement links TRBV6-5 to TRBJ2-1; 7 bases align to TRBD2. CDR1 and CDR2 from the germline V gene are MNHEY and SVGAGI. Trimming cost V 1 base and J 3 bases; bases outside gene matches: 6. This CDR3 spans 16 amino acids. CDR3 in DNA: TGTGCCAGCAGTTACTTAGGCGGGAGTGACTACAATGAGCAGTTCTTC. It encodes CASSYLGGSDYNEQFF.

The rearrangement uses TRBV15 and TRBJ2-1, with 9 bases identical to TRBD1. Trimming took 4 bases from V and 4 from J; bases not matched to a gene: 5. Germline CDR1 reads LNHNV; CDR2 reads YYDKDF (reference sequence). The CDR3 length is 15 residues. The CDR3 sequence is CATSTWTGVYNEQFF. In nucleotides, the CDR3 is TGTGCCACCAGCACGTGGACAGGGGTGTACAATGAGCAGTTCTTC.

The chain joins TRBV28 to TRBJ2-5, with 11 bases matching TRBD2. The germline CDR1 and CDR2 sequences are MDHEN and SYDVKM. V shed 1 base and J 0 bases; nucleotides not matched to a gene: 4. This CDR3 spans 17 amino acids. CDR3 residues: CASSLFSGRVNQETQYF. The CDR3 coding sequence is TGTGCCAGCAGTTTATTTAGCGGGAGGGTCAACCAAGAGACCCAGTACTTC.

The rearrangement joins TRBV5-6 to TRBJ1-2; D may be TRBD1 (6 bases). The CDR3 spans 14 residues. Germline V lookup: CDR1 SGHDT, CDR2 YYEEEE. With 0 bases removed from V and 7 bases from J, the gap between germline ends came to 13 bases. Here the CDR3 reads CASSLERGTRGYTF. CDR3 sequence (DNA): TGTGCCAGCAGCTTGGAGAGGGGGACGCGTGGCTACACCTTC.

A single count supports this clone. J is TRBJ2-1 and V is TRBV6-4; TRBD2 might be the D (6 bases). The V and J ends lost 6 bases and 1 base respectively, with 16 bases between them. Germline CDR1 reads MRHNA; CDR2 reads SNTAGT. The CDR3 has 16 residues. DNA of the CDR3: TGTGCCAGCAGCCCATTTGCGGCGGGGTCCTACAATGAGCAGTTCTTC. Translated: CASSPFAAGSYNEQFF.

The rearrangement joins TRBV19 to TRBJ1-5; D not resolved. The CDR3 consists of 13 residues. Germline CDR1 reads LNHDA; CDR2 reads SQIVND (reference sequence). The V and J ends lost 3 bases and 4 bases respectively, with 7 bases between them. The CDR3: CASSIWLNQPQHF. The CDR3 nucleotides read TGTGCCAGTAGTATCTGGCTTAATCAGCCCCAGCATTTT.

For the CDR3, the DNA is TGTGCCATCACCGAACCAGGTAACAGAGCTTTCTTT. It yields the protein CAITEPGNRAFF. The chain has TRBV10-3 and TRBJ1-1; no definite D call. Trimming removed 7 bases at V and 10 bases at J, with 16 bases between. There are 12 residues in the CDR3. Germline-derived CDR1 and CDR2 are ENHRY and SYGVKD.

V is TRBV5-4 and J is TRBJ1-3; D ambiguous. The germline CDR1 and CDR2 sequences are SGHNT and YYREEE (reference sequence). V was trimmed by 0 bases and J by 2 bases, leaving 12 bases between them. The CDR3 covers 16 residues. This CDR3 is CASSLGGGSPGNTIYF. The CDR3 nucleotides are TGTGCCAGCAGCTTGGGTGGAGGGTCTCCTGGAAACACCATATATTTT.

The genes are TRBV1 and TRBJ1-5; the listed D gene, TRBD1, was not tested against the DNA. TRBV1 is flagged as a pseudogene. The CDR3 contains 16 residues. CDR3 DNA: TGCACCAGCAGCCAAGTTTCCTCTCAGTCCAATCAGCCCCAGCATTTT. It translates to CTSSQVSSQSNQPQHF.

V usage is TRBV5-4 and J usage is TRBJ1-3, with a possible D match to TRBD1 (6 bases). Looked up from germline, CDR1 is SGHNT and CDR2 is YYREEE (reference sequence). The germline V and J ends were trimmed by 0 bases and 4 bases, with 14 bases remaining between them. The CDR3 consists of 16 residues. CDR3 nucleotide sequence: TGTGCCAGCAGCTTGGCCGGCAGGGGATCCGGAAACACCATATATTTT. This translates into CASSLAGRGSGNTIYF.

The genes are TRBV7-9 and TRBJ2-3; 9 nucleotides match TRBD2. Germline V CDR1 and CDR2: SEHNR, FQNEAQ (reference sequence). The V segment lost 5 bases and the J segment 0 bases; nucleotides outside the gene matches: 6. This CDR3 region has 16 residues. The DNA for the CDR3 is TGTGCCAGCAGCCGTAGCGGGGGAACTAGCACAGATACGCAGTATTTT. Its protein product is CASSRSGGTSTDTQYF.

The chain has TRBV28 and TRBJ1-5; 8 nucleotides agree with TRBD1. Trimming took 3 bases from V and 4 from J; bases not matched to a gene: 5. Germline V gene sequence: CDR1 MDHEN, CDR2 SYDVKM. This CDR3 contains 15 residues. This chain's CDR3 is CASSFAGQENQPQHF. The CDR3 DNA follows: TGTGCCAGCAGTTTTGCGGGACAGGAAAATCAGCCCCAGCATTTT.

This chain links TRBV18 with TRBJ1-1; tentative D call: TRBD1 (5 bases). Looked up from germline, CDR1 is KGHSH and CDR2 is LQKENI. The V and J ends lost 3 bases and 5 bases respectively, with 19 bases between them. This CDR3 is built from 16 residues. CDR3 residues: CASSPGDSGPGTEAFF. The CDR3 DNA sequence: TGTGCCAGCTCACCTGGGGACTCGGGGCCCGGAACTGAAGCTTTCTTT.

The chain couples TRBV19 to TRBJ2-5, with 8 bases lining up with TRBD1. The CDR3 loop spans 14 amino acids. Germline CDR1 and CDR2: LNHDA and SQIVND (reference sequence). The V gene end was trimmed by 3 bases and the J gene end by 4 bases; junction bases not matched to a gene: 4. CDR3 amino acids: CASSIPGTGETQYF. CDR3 bases: TGTGCCAGTAGTATTCCCGGGACAGGAGAGACCCAGTACTTC. Filled out from reference TRBV19 and TRBJ2-5, the complete variable domain reads DGGITQSPKYLFRKEGQNVTLSCEQNLNHDAMYWYRQDPGQGLRLIYYSQIVNDFQKGDIAEGYSVSREKKESFPLTVTSAQKNPTAFYLCASSIPGTGETQYFGPGTRLLVL.

The rearrangement uses TRBV4-1 and TRBJ2-5; D gene uncertain. The CDR3 totals 14 residues. CDR1 and CDR2 (germline): MGHRA, YSYEKL. The V and J ends lost 2 bases and 1 base respectively, with 8 bases between them. CDR3 loop: CASSQYTSQETQYF. The CDR3, as DNA: TGCGCCAGCAGCCAATACACCTCCCAAGAGACCCAGTACTTC.

This sequence joins TRBV28 and TRBJ2-7; no clear D. This CDR3 spans 12 amino acids. From germline, CDR1 is MDHEN and CDR2 SYDVKM. The V gene lost 1 base and the J gene lost 4 bases, with 5 bases spanning the gap. CDR3 in amino acids: CASSLYGYEQYF. The CDR3 DNA is TGTGCCAGCAGTTTATACGGTTACGAGCAGTACTTC.

This chain joins TRBV7-9 and TRBJ2-4; D is perhaps TRBD1 (6 bases). The CDR3 length is 16 residues. Germline V gene sequence: CDR1 SEHNR, CDR2 FQNEAQ (reference sequence). Trimming took 1 base from V and 1 from J, leaving 11 bases between them. The CDR3 DNA sequence: TGTGCCAGCAGCTTAGAAGGGGGATGGGCCAAAAACATTCAGTACTTC. Translated, it gives CASSLEGGWAKNIQYF.

Written as DNA, the CDR3 is TGCGCCAGCAGCATACTAGCGGGGGAGGCTAATGAGCAGTTCTTC. Translation: CASSILAGEANEQFF. The chain links TRBV5-1 to TRBJ2-1; TRBD2 agrees at 11 bases. The J segment lost 7 bases and the V segment lost 4 bases, leaving 7 bases of the junction unmatched. The CDR3 sequence is 15 residues long. CDR1 is SGHRS and CDR2 is YFSETQ in the germline V gene.

This sequence joins TRBV7-8 and TRBJ2-7; a possible D gene is TRBD1 (5 bases). The CDR3 length is 14 residues. The ends were cut back, 4 bases at V and 3 bases at J, with 13 bases in the middle. Germline CDR1 is SGHVS and CDR2 is FQNEAQ. CDR3 residues: CASSSTEFLYEQYF. The CDR3 coding sequence is TGTGCCAGCAGCTCGACAGAGTTCCTCTACGAGCAGTACTTC.

The J gene is TRBJ2-5, the V gene TRBV15; perhaps TRBD1 as D (5 bases). This CDR3 has 15 amino acids. The V end lost 0 bases, the J end lost 5 bases, and 13 bases lay between the germline ends. Germline CDR1 LNHNV, CDR2 YYDKDF (reference sequence). The CDR3 DNA reads TGTGCCACCAGCAGAGAGGGGCTTATTTACGAGACCCAGTACTTC. This gives the protein CATSREGLIYETQYF.

The V and J genes are TRBV2 and TRBJ2-1; 8 bases align to TRBD1. Germline trimming cut 2 bases from V and 7 bases from J; bases unmatched to any gene: 10. Germline-derived CDR1 and CDR2 are SNHLY and FYNNEI. This CDR3 is built from 16 residues. The CDR3: CASSEIGTGGRNEQFF. The CDR3 DNA follows: TGTGCCAGCAGTGAAATCGGGACAGGTGGGAGGAATGAGCAGTTCTTC.

CDR3 DNA: TGTGCCAGCAGTTTAACAGGGGCGAGTGAAGGATGGAATGGCTACACCTTC. It specifies CASSLTGASEGWNGYTF. The gene calls are TRBV28 and TRBJ1-2; 7 nucleotides match TRBD1. The trim removed 2 bases at V and 6 bases at J, leaving 15 bases unmatched. CDR1 and CDR2 (germline): MDHEN, SYDVKM. The CDR3 loop spans 17 amino acids.

The rearrangement uses TRBV25-1 and TRBJ2-6; tentatively, D is TRBD2 (5 bases). The CDR3 extends over 14 amino acids. The germline CDR1 and CDR2 sequences are MGHDK and SYGVNS. Trimming took off 6 bases at V and 2 bases at J, with 8 bases between the two ends. This CDR3 reads CASSAGAGANVLTF. CDR3 DNA sequence: TGTGCCAGCAGCGCCGGGGCTGGGGCCAACGTCCTGACTTTC.

The chain employs TRBV5-4 and TRBJ2-7; 10 nucleotides line up with TRBD1. V shed 4 bases, J shed 3 bases, and the junction held 4 bases outside the gene matches. This CDR3 has 14 amino acids. Germline lookup yields CDR1 SGHNT and CDR2 YYREEE (reference sequence). The CDR3 spells CASSRGTGVYEQYF. In DNA form, the CDR3 reads TGTGCCAGCAGCCGAGGGACAGGGGTCTACGAGCAGTACTTC. Drawing the rest from reference TRBV5-4 and TRBJ2-7, the complete variable domain is ETGVTQSPTHLIKTRGQQVTLRCSSQSGHNTVSWYQQALGQGPQFIFQYYREEENGRGNFPPRFSGLQFPNYSSELNVNALELDDSALYLCASSRGTGVYEQYFGPGTRLTVT.

A few counts support this clone. This chain uses TRBV6-5 with TRBJ2-4, with 10 nucleotides matching TRBD2. Germline values: CDR1 MNHEY, CDR2 SVGAGI. The CDR3 sequence is 14 residues long. Germline trimming cut 8 bases from V and 5 bases from J; bases unmatched to any gene: 6. CDR3 DNA: TGTGCCAGCGGAGGCGGACTAGCGGAAAACATTCAGTACTTC. This codes for CASGGGLAENIQYF.

The chain recombines TRBV28 with TRBJ2-6; 8 bases agree with TRBD1. V was pared by 7 bases and J by 2 bases, with 10 bases of the junction left unmatched. The CDR3 sequence is 17 residues long. Germline V gene sequence: CDR1 MDHEN, CDR2 SYDVKM. Here the CDR3 reads CASTAGQGRAGANVLTF. CDR3 in DNA: TGTGCCAGCACCGCCGGACAGGGAAGGGCTGGGGCCAACGTCCTGACTTTC.

This chain joins TRBV27 and TRBJ1-1, with a possible D match to TRBD1 (5 bases). From germline, CDR1 is MNHEY and CDR2 SMNVEV (reference sequence). The CDR3 is 14 amino acids. V was clipped by 5 bases and J by 4 bases, with 14 bases between them. The CDR3 DNA reads TGTGCCAGCAGTGCGAGCTGGGGGGGCACTGAAGCTTTCTTT. This codes for CASSASWGGTEAFF.

The table lists this clone with a count of one. The V and J genes are TRBV19 and TRBJ1-2, with a possible D match to TRBD1 (5 bases). The germline gives CDR1 LNHDA, CDR2 SQIVND (reference sequence). V was trimmed by 3 bases and J by 4 bases, leaving 9 bases between them. CDR3 length equals 13 residues. The CDR3 nucleotides read TGTGCCAGTAGTATGGGGCCAGCCTATGGCTACACCTTC. This translates into CASSMGPAYGYTF.

This chain uses TRBV5-1 with TRBJ2-2; D not resolved. Germline CDR1 and CDR2: SGHRS and YFSETQ. The germline V and J ends were trimmed by 6 bases and 1 base, with 16 bases remaining between them. The CDR3 is made up of 16 amino acids. The DNA for the CDR3 is TGCGCCAGCACCACCCAAGGAGCTATGAACACCGGGGAGCTGTTTTTT. This gives the protein CASTTQGAMNTGELFF.

In this sample, this clone turned up once. The chain is built from TRBV7-9 and TRBJ2-1; TRBD2 matches 12 bases. Germline V gene data show CDR1 as SEHNR and CDR2 as FQNEAQ (reference sequence). This CDR3 region has 18 residues. The J segment lost 5 bases and the V segment lost 5 bases, leaving 13 bases of the junction unmatched. CDR3 in amino acids: CASSVTRPLAGGNNEQFF. DNA of the CDR3: TGTGCCAGCAGCGTCACCAGGCCTCTAGCGGGAGGGAACAATGAGCAGTTCTTC.